This entry lists 18 T cell receptor beta chains sequenced from one sample in a study of T cells in Graves' hyperthyroidism and ophthalmopathy. Amplified TCR beta CDR3 regions derived from RNA transcripts. HTBI primers were employed in a first-round RT-PCR of the TCR CDR3. A single record per CDR3 protein comes from TCRdb applying MiXCR to the multiplex PCR reads. The sample includes roughly 800,000 distinct CDR3 sequences, 35% to 45% of them seen just once. Material: blood. These receptors were taken from a man between 18 and 35 years old with Graves' hyperthyroidism.

This clonotype has just a few counts. The chain couples TRBV20-1 to TRBJ2-5, with unresolved D. This CDR3 comprises 15 residues. Germline-derived CDR1 and CDR2 are DFQATT and SNEGSKA (reference sequence). The V end was cut by 3 bases, the J end by 2 bases, with 16 bases between. CDR3 in DNA: TGCAGTGCTAGGTACCTAGGCGGTATACAAGAGACCCAGTACTTC. It codes for CSARYLGGIQETQYF.

The chain employs TRBV12-3 or TRBV12-4 and TRBJ1-2, with TRBD1 matching over 8 bases. The CDR3 spans 13 residues. Trimming took 3 bases from V and 8 from J; bases not matched to a gene: 5. DNA for the CDR3: TGTGCCAGCAGTTTCAGGACAGGGTACGGCTACACCTTC. Amino acid sequence: CASSFRTGYGYTF.

This chain joins TRBV5-1 and TRBJ1-5; D is possibly TRBD1 (6 bases). CDR1 and CDR2 (germline): SGHRS, YFSETQ. The germline V and J ends were trimmed by 2 bases and 1 base, with 10 bases remaining between them. This CDR3 comprises 15 residues. The CDR3 protein is CASSFDGTSNQPQHF. As DNA, the CDR3 is TGCGCCAGCAGCTTCGACGGGACAAGCAATCAGCCCCAGCATTTT.

In this sample, this clonotype turned up once. The CDR3 loop reads CASSKGQGSLQPQHF. The DNA for the CDR3 is TGTGCCAGCAGCAAAGGACAGGGATCCCTCCAGCCCCAGCATTTT. The chain combines TRBV25-1 with TRBJ1-5; 8 bases align to TRBD1. This CDR3 comprises 15 residues. Trimming cost V 6 bases and J 7 bases; bases outside gene matches: 11. The germline CDR1 and CDR2 sequences are MGHDK and SYGVNS.

This clonotype appeared many times. The chain carries TRBV6-1 and TRBJ1-5, with D perhaps matching TRBD1 (6 bases). The CDR3 is 15 amino acids. V was cut by 6 bases and J by 4 bases, with 16 bases left in between. CDR1 is MNHNS, CDR2 SASEGT, per germline. The CDR3 bases are TGTGCCAGCAGCGAACGCGACAGGCAGAATCAGCCCCAGCATTTT. Its protein is CASSERDRQNQPQHF.

In this sample, this clonotype turned up many times. The J gene is TRBJ1-5, the V gene TRBV19; D is undetermined. The CDR3 spans 14 residues. CDR1 is LNHDA and CDR2 is SQIVND in the germline V gene (reference sequence). The V end was cut by 5 bases, the J end by 3 bases, with 11 bases between. The CDR3 bases are TGTGCCAGTAGTGCAGGTATTGCCAATCAGCCCCAGCATTTT. Protein sequence: CASSAGIANQPQHF.

On this clonotype itself: A much more abundant neighbour one base away suggests this may be a read error. The V and J genes are TRBV10-2 and TRBJ1-2; D remains unclear. This CDR3 has 14 residues. Germline lookup yields CDR1 WSHSY and CDR2 SAAADI. V shed 7 bases and J shed 2 bases, with 14 bases lying between them. CDR3 in amino acids: CASTPTEANYGYTF. In DNA form, the CDR3 reads TGCGCCAGCACCCCAACGGAGGCGAACTATGGCTACACCTTC.

A word on this clonotype: No conserved phenylalanine or tryptophan is present at the end of the CDR3, so a read error is the likely explanation. Because the CDR3's place on the DNA is in doubt, the DNA is left out and the CDR3 is given as listed by TCRdb. The chain couples TRBV11-2 to TRBJ1-5. Ends included, the CDR3 has 12 residues. Germline V gives CDR1 SGHAT, CDR2 FQNNGV. The CDR3 loop reads CASSGSNQPRPR.

The CDR3, as DNA: TGTGCCAGCAGTCGCGGACAGCTTCTTGACCAAGAGACCCAGTACTTC. Amino acid sequence: CASSRGQLLDQETQYF. The chain recombines TRBV6-5 with TRBJ2-5; D might be TRBD1 (6 bases). The CDR3 totals 16 residues. Trimming stripped 5 bases from V and 0 bases from J, with 16 bases between. CDR1 is MNHEY and CDR2 is SVGAGI in the germline V gene.

The CDR3 loop is CATSRESGRATEAFF. The CDR3 region has the DNA TGTGCCACCAGCAGAGAATCGGGCAGGGCCACTGAAGCTTTCTTT. The chain joins TRBV15 to TRBJ1-1; D is perhaps TRBD1 (5 bases). This CDR3 has 15 amino acids. Trimming took 0 bases from V and 4 from J, leaving 12 bases between them. From germline, CDR1 is LNHNV and CDR2 YYDKDF (reference sequence).

This clonotype turned up a few times. The chain links TRBV5-4 to TRBJ1-2; 8 positions agree with TRBD1. Per the germline V gene, CDR1 is SGHNT and CDR2 is YYREEE (reference sequence). CDR3 length: 14 amino acids. J was trimmed by 5 bases and V by 6 bases; bases with no gene match: 9. CDR3 DNA sequence: TGTGCCAGCACCTCAGCGACAGGGGATTATGGCTACACCTTC. It translates to CASTSATGDYGYTF.

At least ten counts were recorded for this clonotype. The chain combines TRBV10-2 with TRBJ2-7, with D possibly matching TRBD2 (6 bases). This CDR3 has 12 amino acids. The germline V gene encodes CDR1 WSHSY and CDR2 SAAADI. V lost 6 bases and J lost 2, with 8 bases in between. The CDR3 region is CASREGPYEQYF. CDR3 nucleotides: TGCGCCAGCAGGGAGGGGCCCTACGAGCAGTACTTC.

J is TRBJ2-7 and V is TRBV12-3 or TRBV12-4, with 8 bases that match TRBD2. V lost 8 bases to trimming and J lost 3 bases; unmatched junction nucleotides: 9. CDR3 size: 14 residues. The CDR3 region has the DNA TGTGCCAGCGGTCCCCCGGGGGGGGTCTACGAGCAGTACTTC. Translation: CASGPPGGVYEQYF.

This clonotype has a count of ten or more. This rearrangement joins TRBV2 to TRBJ2-2; D may be TRBD1 (6 bases). Trimming took off 5 bases at V and 0 bases at J, with 10 bases between the two ends. Germline CDR1 reads SNHLY; CDR2 reads FYNNEI. The CDR3 spans 15 residues. The CDR3 loop is CASSPDSANTGELFF. In nucleotides, the CDR3 is TGTGCCAGCAGTCCGGACAGCGCGAACACCGGGGAGCTGTTTTTT.

The V and J genes are TRBV9 and TRBJ1-1; tentatively, D is TRBD1 (6 bases). The length of the CDR3 is 14 residues. With 10 bases removed from V and 1 base from J, the gap between germline ends came to 17 bases. The V gene's germline CDR1 is SGDLS and CDR2 YYNGEE. CDR3 sequence reads: CAWIRQGRNTEAFF. The CDR3 region has the DNA TGTGCCTGGATCCGGCAGGGGCGGAACACTGAAGCTTTCTTT.

This sequence joins TRBV25-1 and TRBJ1-1, with D unresolved. The CDR3 spans 12 residues. The germline gives CDR1 MGHDK, CDR2 SYGVNS. V gave up 5 bases and J gave up 1 base, with 5 bases separating them. CDR3 in DNA: TGTGCCAGCAGTTATTGGAACACTGAAGCTTTCTTT. As protein: CASSYWNTEAFF.

This chain joins TRBV2 and TRBJ1-1, with D maybe TRBD1 (5 bases). In germline, CDR1 is SNHLY, CDR2 FYNNEI. V lost 3 bases and J 0 bases, leaving 14 bases between the germline ends. The CDR3 loop spans 16 amino acids. The CDR3 is CASSERGTRMNTEAFF. CDR3 nucleotides: TGTGCCAGCAGTGAGAGGGGTACGCGGATGAACACTGAAGCTTTCTTT.

This clonotype was observed at least ten times. J is TRBJ1-5 and V is TRBV7-9, with TRBD1 matching over 9 bases. V was clipped by 5 bases and J by 7 bases; unmatched bases: 9. Germline V gene lookup returns CDR1 SEHNR and CDR2 FQNEAQ (reference sequence). This CDR3 contains 15 residues. The CDR3 spells CASSTTGTGIQPQHF. The CDR3 nucleotides are TGTGCCAGCAGCACCACCGGGACAGGGATCCAGCCCCAGCATTTT.